These T cell receptor beta chains were read from a single sample in a study of CD8+ T cells in alopecia areata. Libraries were prepared by immunoSEQ multiplex PCR; TCRdb keeps only in-frame clonotypes and omits some of them. The sample has some 11,000 clones, approximately 60% seen once. Sequenced input: skin. These receptors all come from a human donor with alopecia areata. The CDR3 runs from the conserved cysteine through the conserved F or W. D genes are given only for firm matches. For some rows the clone size is stated as once, few or many, or as a class when expanded; others skip it.

clone_size	cdr3_length	v_call	j_call	d_call	cdr3_nt	cdr3_aa
NA	15	TRBV7-8	TRBJ2-1	NA	TGTGCCAGCAGCTTAACTATTGCTCGATTCAATGAGCAGTTCTTC	CASSLTIARFNEQFF
NA	15	TRBV28	TRBJ1-2	NA	TGTGCCAGCAGTTTACGGAGACTCCGGAACTATGGCTACACCTTC	CASSLRRLRNYGYTF
few	12	TRBV27	TRBJ1-1	NA	TGTGCCAGCAGTTTGAATGGGGGGCGAGCTTTCTTT	CASSLNGGRAFF
NA	16	TRBV7-9	TRBJ1-1	TRBD1	TGTGCCAGCAGCTTACTCGTGATCGGACAGGGCGCTGAAGCTTTCTTT	CASSLLVIGQGAEAFF
NA	16	TRBV7-9	TRBJ1-1	NA	TGTGCCAGCAGCTTAGTGTTTGAACCGGAGAACACTGAAGCTTTCTTT	CASSLVFEPENTEAFF
NA	15	TRBV10-3	TRBJ1-5	TRBD1	TGTGCCACAAACCCGACAGGGGGCGACGCTCAGCCCCAGCATTTT	CATNPTGGDAQPQHF
NA	14	TRBV21-1	TRBJ2-5	NA	TGTGCCAGCAGCAAGCACGGACAGGGAGAGACCCAGTACTTC	CASSKHGQGETQYF
NA	10	TRBV29-1	TRBJ1-1	NA	TGCAGCGTTGGGACACCCGAAGCTTTCTTT	CSVGTPEAFF
NA	14	TRBV6-6	TRBJ2-7	TRBD1	TGTGCCAGCAGCCGGGACAGTGATGCCTACGAGCAGTACTTC	CASSRDSDAYEQYF
once	18	TRBV4-1	TRBJ1-4	NA	TGCGCCAGCAGCCAGGAACTTCCCACAGATGCAACTAATGAAAAACTGTTTTTT	CASSQELPTDATNEKLFF
NA	13	TRBV30	TRBJ1-2	NA	TGTGCCTGGAAGGCCAGAGCTAACTATGGCTACACCTTC	CAWKARANYGYTF
NA	12	TRBV28	TRBJ1-2	NA	TGTGCCAGCATGGGGCAGGGGCGCGGCTACACCTTC	CASMGQGRGYTF
NA	15	TRBV25-1	TRBJ1-4	TRBD1	TGTGCCAGCAGTGAGCCAGGGGGCGCAGGTGAAAAACTGTTTTTT	CASSEPGGAGEKLFF
few	14	TRBV5-3	TRBJ2-1	NA	TGTGCCAGCAGCTTGTCGCTAGGTTACAATGAGCAGTTCTTC	CASSLSLGYNEQFF
NA	15	TRBV6-5	TRBJ2-3	TRBD2	TGTGCCAGCAGTCCACGACTAGCCAACACAGATACGCAGTATTTT	CASSPRLANTDTQYF
NA	15	TRBV6-5	TRBJ2-7	NA	TGTGCCAGCAGTTATCATCCGGGACAAGTCTACGAGCAGTACTTC	CASSYHPGQVYEQYF
once	15	TRBV7-2	TRBJ2-3	NA	TGTGCCAGCAGCTTAGGAAGTTGGGGGGCAGATACGCAGTATTTT	CASSLGSWGADTQYF
few	14	TRBV7-9	TRBJ1-2	NA	TGTGCCAGCAGCTTAGGTGCTTCAAGCGCAGGCTACACCTTC	CASSLGASSAGYTF
NA	17	TRBV2	TRBJ1-5	TRBD1	TGTGCCAGCAGTGTTAGGACAGGGGGTTATGGCAATCAGCCCCAGCATTTT	CASSVRTGGYGNQPQHF
NA	19	TRBV27	TRBJ1-5	NA	TGTGCCAGCAAACCCCTCCAGGCGCCGAATTCCTATAGCAATCAGCCCCAGCATTTT	CASKPLQAPNSYSNQPQHF
NA	15	TRBV7-2	TRBJ2-6	NA	TGTGCCAGCAGCTTAGAAAGTGCTGGGGCCAACGTCCTGACTTTC	CASSLESAGANVLTF
few	11	TRBV11-2	TRBJ2-4	NA	TGTGCCAGCAGCTTAATGAACATTCAGTACTTC	CASSLMNIQYF
few	15	TRBV6-5	TRBJ2-5	NA	TGTGCCAGCACCCTCTCTAACGGGGTCCAAGAGACCCAGTACTTC	CASTLSNGVQETQYF
NA	16	TRBV30	TRBJ2-6	NA	TGTGCCTGGGGGGAACTCATGGGTCGTGGGGCCAACGTCCTGACTTTC	CAWGELMGRGANVLTF